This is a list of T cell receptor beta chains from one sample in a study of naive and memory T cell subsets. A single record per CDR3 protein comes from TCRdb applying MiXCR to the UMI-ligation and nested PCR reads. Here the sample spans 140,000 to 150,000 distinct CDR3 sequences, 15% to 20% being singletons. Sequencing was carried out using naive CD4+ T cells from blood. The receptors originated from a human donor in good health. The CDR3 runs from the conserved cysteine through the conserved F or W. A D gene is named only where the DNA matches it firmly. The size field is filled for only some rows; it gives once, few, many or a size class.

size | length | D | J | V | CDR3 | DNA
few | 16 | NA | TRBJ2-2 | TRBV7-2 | CASSLRHIANTGELFF | TGTGCCAGCAGCTTAAGACATATTGCGAACACCGGGGAGCTGTTTTTT
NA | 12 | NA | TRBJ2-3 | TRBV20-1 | CSARRSLDTQYF | TGCAGTGCTAGGCGCTCTTTAGATACGCAGTATTTT
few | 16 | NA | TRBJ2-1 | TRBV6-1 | CASSESVGLANNEQFF | TGTGCCAGCAGTGAGTCGGTCGGTCTAGCTAACAATGAGCAGTTCTTC
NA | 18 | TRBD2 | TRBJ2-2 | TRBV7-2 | CASSPYLAELENTGELFF | TGTGCCAGCAGCCCCTACCTAGCGGAACTCGAAAACACCGGGGAGCTGTTTTTT
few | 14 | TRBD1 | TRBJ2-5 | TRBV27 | CASSRTGGYETQYF | TGTGCCAGCAGTAGAACAGGGGGCTATGAGACCCAGTACTTC
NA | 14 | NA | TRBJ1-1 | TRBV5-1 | CASSLQASNTEAFF | TGCGCCAGCAGCTTACAGGCGAGCAACACTGAAGCTTTCTTT
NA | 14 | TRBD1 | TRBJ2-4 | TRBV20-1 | CSALGGLAKNIQYF | TGCAGTGCTCTAGGGGGCCTAGCCAAAAACATTCAGTACTTC
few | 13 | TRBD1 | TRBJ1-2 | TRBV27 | CASSEDRGYGYTF | TGTGCCAGCAGCGAGGACAGGGGGTATGGCTACACCTTC
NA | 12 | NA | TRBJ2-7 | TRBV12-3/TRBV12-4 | CASSLTGREQYF | TGTGCCAGCAGTTTAACAGGGAGAGAGCAGTACTTC
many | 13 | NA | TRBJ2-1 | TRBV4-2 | CASSLSMGASPFF | TGTGCCAGCAGCCTCTCGATGGGTGCCTCTCCGTTCTTC
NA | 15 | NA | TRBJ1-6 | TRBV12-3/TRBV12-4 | CASSLWGGGNSPLHF | TGTGCCAGCAGTTTATGGGGGGGTGGCAATTCACCCCTCCACTTT
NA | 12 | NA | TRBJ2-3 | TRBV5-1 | CASRQATDTQYF | TGCGCCAGTAGACAAGCCACAGATACGCAGTATTTT
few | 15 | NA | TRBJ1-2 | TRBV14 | CASSNRPGGYYGYTF | TGTGCCAGCAGCAACCGACCCGGAGGGTACTATGGCTACACCTTC
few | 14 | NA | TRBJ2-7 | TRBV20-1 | CSAVVLALTYEQYF | TGCAGTGCCGTCGTCCTAGCGCTAACCTACGAGCAGTACTTC
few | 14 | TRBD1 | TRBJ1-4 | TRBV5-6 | CASSSDRGGEKLFF | TGTGCCAGCAGCTCGGACAGGGGCGGTGAAAAACTGTTTTTT
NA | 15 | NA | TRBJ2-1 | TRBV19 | CASSTGLPSYNEQFF | TGTGCCAGTAGTACAGGGCTGCCCTCCTACAATGAGCAGTTCTTC
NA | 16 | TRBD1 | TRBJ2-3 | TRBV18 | CASSPRGQGHTDTQYF | TGTGCCAGCTCACCAAGAGGACAGGGGCATACAGATACGCAGTATTTT
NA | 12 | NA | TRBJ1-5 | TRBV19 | CASTGFNQPQNF | TGTGCCAGTACGGGGTTTAATCAGCCCCAGAATTTT